The 11 T cell receptor beta chains below all came from one sample that was sequenced in a study of CD8+CD57+ T cells in acquired aplastic anemia. The use of genomic DNA as template underpinned the TCR beta VDJ and CDR3 profiling. TCRdb reanalysed the reads using MiXCR and keeps one entry per CDR3 protein. This table has more than 250,000 distinct CDR3 sequences, 55% to 60% appearing once. Source material: sorted CD4+, CD8+, or CD8+CD57+ T cells (not recorded which) from PBMCs. These receptors were collected from a human donor with severe aplastic anemia or a healthy control (not recorded which).

The V call is TRBV6-6, the J call TRBJ1-2; the match to TRBD1 covers 12 bases. CDR1 MNHNY and CDR2 SVGAGI come from the germline V gene (reference sequence). The CDR3 is made up of 13 amino acids. J lost 8 bases, V lost 2 bases, and 0 bases had no gene match. The CDR3 sequence: CASSYGTGGGYTF. DNA of the CDR3: TGTGCCAGCAGTTACGGGACAGGGGGCGGCTACACCTTC.

The V call is TRBV11-2, the J call TRBJ2-5, with D tentatively TRBD2 (6 bases). The germline CDR1 and CDR2 sequences are SGHAT and FQNNGV. The CDR3 has 15 residues. The V end lost 5 bases, the J end lost 2 bases, and 15 bases lay between the germline ends. The chain's CDR3 is CASSVQYGGQETQYF. The CDR3 coding sequence is TGTGCCAGCAGCGTACAATACGGGGGTCAAGAGACCCAGTACTTC.

This clonotype has more than one count but fewer than ten. V usage is TRBV7-8 and J usage is TRBJ2-5, with D uncertain. Per germline, CDR1 SGHVS and CDR2 FQNEAQ. V was pared by 3 bases and J by 5 bases, with 13 bases between. The CDR3 is made up of 14 amino acids. CDR3 region: CASSFGSVRETQYF. The CDR3, as DNA: TGTGCCAGCAGCTTTGGGTCCGTCCGGGAGACCCAGTACTTC.

The V call is TRBV7-9, the J call TRBJ2-3, with TRBD2 matching over 10 bases. The germline gives CDR1 SEHNR, CDR2 FQNEAQ (reference sequence). The CDR3 spans 15 residues. The V gene end was trimmed by 6 bases and the J gene end by 4 bases; junction bases not matched to a gene: 7. CDR3 residues: CASSSGTSAADTQYF. In DNA form, the CDR3 reads TGTGCCAGCAGTTCCGGGACTAGCGCGGCAGATACGCAGTATTTT. Looking up the rest from reference TRBV7-9 and TRBJ2-3 gives the full variable domain: DTGVSQNPRHKITKRGQNVTFRCDPISEHNRLYWYRQTLGQGPEFLTYFQNEAQLEKSRLLSDRFSAERPKGSFSTLEIQRTEQGDSAMYLCASSSGTSAADTQYFGPGTRLTVL.

Notes on this clonotype: Since a much larger clone is just one base distant, this may be a read error. V and J are TRBV30 and TRBJ2-7; 7 bases agree with TRBD2. The CDR3 is made up of 14 amino acids. V lost 3 bases and J lost 5; bases outside the gene matches: 10. Germline CDR1 is GTSNPN and CDR2 is SVGIG (reference sequence). This CDR3 reads CAWRSGMGTNEQYF. The CDR3 DNA is TGTGCCTGGAGGAGCGGGATGGGAACCAACGAGCAGTACTTC.

The J gene is TRBJ2-5, the V gene TRBV7-9; D gene uncertain. Germline V gene sequence: CDR1 SEHNR, CDR2 FQNEAQ (reference sequence). Trimming shortened V by 2 bases and J by 5 bases, and 15 bases separated the two germline ends. This CDR3 has 15 residues. The CDR3 reads CASSLPQHMGETQYF. CDR3 sequence (DNA): TGTGCCAGCAGCTTACCGCAGCACATGGGGGAGACCCAGTACTTC.

V usage is TRBV9 and J usage is TRBJ2-2; no clear D gene. CDR1 is SGDLS and CDR2 is YYNGEE in the germline V gene. V was shortened by 0 bases and J by 2 bases, with 5 bases between the two germline ends. This CDR3 is built from 14 residues. The CDR3 DNA is TGTGCCAGCAGCGTAGGGATTAACACCGGGGAGCTGTTTTTT. As protein: CASSVGINTGELFF.

The J gene is TRBJ2-7, the V gene TRBV7-9; TRBD1 agrees at 11 bases. Germline values: CDR1 SEHNR, CDR2 FQNEAQ (reference sequence). This CDR3 contains 14 residues. V lost 5 bases, J lost 8 bases, and 8 bases stayed unmatched. CDR3 region: CASSATGTGGQQYF. CDR3 coding DNA: TGTGCCAGCAGCGCAACCGGGACAGGGGGACAGCAGTACTTC.

At least ten counts were recorded for this clonotype. V is TRBV6-1 and J is TRBJ1-6; TRBD1 matches at 7 bases. Trimming cost V 1 base and J 7 bases; bases outside gene matches: 10. This CDR3 has 17 amino acids. Looked up from germline, CDR1 is MNHNS and CDR2 is SASEGT. Here the CDR3 DNA reads TGTGCCAGCAGTGAAGGGACAGGTCCGCCGGTCAATTCACCCCTCCACTTT. This sequence encodes CASSEGTGPPVNSPLHF.

This clonotype was seen repeatedly, ten times or more. This rearrangement joins TRBV9 to TRBJ1-6, with 8 bases lining up with TRBD1. Germline V gene data show CDR1 as SGDLS and CDR2 as YYNGEE. V trimming: 4 bases; J trimming: 7 bases; junction bases outside the gene matches: 4. There are 14 residues in the CDR3. DNA for the CDR3: TGTGCCAGCAGCCGGACAGGGACCAATTCACCCCTCCACTTT. Encoded protein: CASSRTGTNSPLHF. Full variable domain (outside the CDR3, taken from reference TRBV9 and TRBJ1-6): DSGVTQTPKHLITATGQRVTLRCSPRSGDLSVYWYQQSLDQGLQFLIQYYNGEERAKGNILERFSAQQFPDLHSELNLSSLELGDSALYFCASSRTGTNSPLHFGNGTRLTVT.

This clonotype was recorded only once. The V call is TRBV12-3 or TRBV12-4, the J call TRBJ2-5; no reliable D call. V dropped 6 bases and J dropped 5 bases, with 16 bases sitting between them. The CDR3 loop spans 14 amino acids. The CDR3 DNA sequence: TGTGCCAGCAGCAGACCCAATAACGGCGAGACCCAGTACTTC. Its protein product is CASSRPNNGETQYF.